This T cell receptor (beta chain) was identified in a study of OX40 agonist ivuxolimab in advanced cancers. Overall study: At 0.01 to 10 mg/kg, ivuxolimab was administered intravenously to patients every 2 weeks. Points from the study as a whole: A proportion of nonresponders additionally exhibited low normalized T-cell clonal expansion. Expanded peripheral T-cell antigen specificity went undetermined.

Using immunoSEQ multiplex PCR, the repertoire was profiled, and TCRdb retains in-frame clones only, with some absent. In the table there are about 98,000 clones, 75% to 90% of which are singletons. With regard to this clone: Its antigen is not identified.

The CDR3 has 14 amino acids. Germline lookup yields CDR1 SGHVS and CDR2 FQNEAQ. Trimming cost V 1 base and J 3 bases, with 9 bases left between them. Excluded were patients having autoimmune disease history or systemic immunosuppression. The starting material was CD4+ or CD8+ T cells sorted from blood, obtained in a trial of the OX40 agonist ivuxolimab. This chain links TRBV7-8 with TRBJ1-2; no clear D. This sequence originates from an adult with an advanced solid tumor such as melanoma, head and neck, liver or kidney cancer. The CDR3 DNA sequence: TGTGCCAGCAGCTTAGTAGTCGGGGACTATGGCTACACCTTC. Protein sequence: CASSLVVGDYGYTF.